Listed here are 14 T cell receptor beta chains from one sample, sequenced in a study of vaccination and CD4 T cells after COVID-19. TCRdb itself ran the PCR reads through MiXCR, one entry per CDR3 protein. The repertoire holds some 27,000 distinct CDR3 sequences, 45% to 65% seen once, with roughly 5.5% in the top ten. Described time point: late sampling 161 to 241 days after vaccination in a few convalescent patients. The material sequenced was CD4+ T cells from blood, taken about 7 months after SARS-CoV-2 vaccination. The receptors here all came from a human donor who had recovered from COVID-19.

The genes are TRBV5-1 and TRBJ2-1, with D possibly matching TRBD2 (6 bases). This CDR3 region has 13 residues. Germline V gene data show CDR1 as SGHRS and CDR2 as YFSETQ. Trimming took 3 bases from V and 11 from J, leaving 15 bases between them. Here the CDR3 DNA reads TGCGCCAGCAGCTATCCGGGGGTAAATCAGCAGTTCTTC. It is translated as CASSYPGVNQQFF. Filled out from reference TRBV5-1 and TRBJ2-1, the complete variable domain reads KAGVTQTPRYLIKTRGQQVTLSCSPISGHRSVSWYQQTPGQGLQFLFEYFSETQRNKGNFPGRFSGRQFSNSRSEMNVSTLELGDSALYLCASSYPGVNQQFFGPGTRLTVL.

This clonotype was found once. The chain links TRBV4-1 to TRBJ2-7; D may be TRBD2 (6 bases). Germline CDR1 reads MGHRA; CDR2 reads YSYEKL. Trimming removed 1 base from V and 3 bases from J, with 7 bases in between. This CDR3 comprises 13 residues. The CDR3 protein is CASSQAGVYEQYF. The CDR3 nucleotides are TGCGCCAGCAGCCAAGCGGGAGTCTACGAGCAGTACTTC.

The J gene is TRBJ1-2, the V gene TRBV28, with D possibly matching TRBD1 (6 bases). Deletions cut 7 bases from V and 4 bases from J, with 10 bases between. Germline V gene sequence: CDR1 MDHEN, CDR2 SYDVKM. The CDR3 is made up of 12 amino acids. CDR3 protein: CASMQGRYGYTF. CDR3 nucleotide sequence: TGTGCCAGCATGCAGGGGCGCTATGGCTACACCTTC.

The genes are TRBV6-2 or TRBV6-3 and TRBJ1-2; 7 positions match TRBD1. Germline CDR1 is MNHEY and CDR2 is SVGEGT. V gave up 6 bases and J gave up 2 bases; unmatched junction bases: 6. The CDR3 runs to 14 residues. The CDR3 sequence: CASSGTVGNYGYTF. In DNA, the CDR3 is TGTGCCAGCAGCGGGACAGTCGGAAACTATGGCTACACCTTC.

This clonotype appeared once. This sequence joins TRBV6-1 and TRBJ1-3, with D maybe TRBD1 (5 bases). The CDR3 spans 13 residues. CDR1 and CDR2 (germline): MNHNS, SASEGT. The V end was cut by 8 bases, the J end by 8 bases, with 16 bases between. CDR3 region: CASDRDSSYTIYF. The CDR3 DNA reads TGTGCCAGCGACCGCGACAGCTCCTACACCATATATTTT.

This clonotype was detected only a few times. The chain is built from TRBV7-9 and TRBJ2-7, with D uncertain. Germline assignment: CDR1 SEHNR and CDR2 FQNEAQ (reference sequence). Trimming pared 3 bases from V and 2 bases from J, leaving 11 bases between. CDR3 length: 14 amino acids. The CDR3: CASSLASGAYEQYF. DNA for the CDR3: TGTGCCAGCAGCTTGGCTAGTGGGGCCTACGAGCAGTACTTC. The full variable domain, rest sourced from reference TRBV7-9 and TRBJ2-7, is DTGVSQNPRHKITKRGQNVTFRCDPISEHNRLYWYRQTLGQGPEFLTYFQNEAQLEKSRLLSDRFSAERPKGSFSTLEIQRTEQGDSAMYLCASSLASGAYEQYFGPGTRLTVT.

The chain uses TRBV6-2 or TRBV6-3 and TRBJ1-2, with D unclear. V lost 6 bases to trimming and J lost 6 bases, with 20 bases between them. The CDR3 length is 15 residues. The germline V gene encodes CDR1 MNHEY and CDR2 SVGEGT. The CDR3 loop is CASSTIRDPANGYTF. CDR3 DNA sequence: TGTGCCAGCAGCACCATCCGGGATCCAGCCAATGGCTACACCTTC.

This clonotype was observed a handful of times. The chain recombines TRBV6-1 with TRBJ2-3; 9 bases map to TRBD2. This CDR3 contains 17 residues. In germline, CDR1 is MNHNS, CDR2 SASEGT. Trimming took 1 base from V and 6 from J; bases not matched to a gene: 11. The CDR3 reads CASSEGTSVTLGDTQYF. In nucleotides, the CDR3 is TGTGCCAGCAGTGAAGGGACTAGCGTCACTTTAGGGGATACGCAGTATTTT.

CDR3 loop: CSGGEGTDTQYF. As DNA, the CDR3 is TGCAGTGGGGGAGAGGGCACAGATACGCAGTATTTT. V usage is TRBV20-1 and J usage is TRBJ2-3; possible D gene TRBD2, 5 bases. The germline V gene encodes CDR1 DFQATT and CDR2 SNEGSKA (reference sequence). CDR3 length equals 12 residues. V was pared by 7 bases and J by 1 base, with 9 bases between.

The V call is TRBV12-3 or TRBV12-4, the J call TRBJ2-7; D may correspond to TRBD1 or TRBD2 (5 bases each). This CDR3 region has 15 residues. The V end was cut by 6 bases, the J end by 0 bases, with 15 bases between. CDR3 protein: CASRGETGASYEQYF. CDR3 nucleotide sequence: TGTGCCAGCAGGGGAGAGACCGGGGCCTCCTACGAGCAGTACTTC.

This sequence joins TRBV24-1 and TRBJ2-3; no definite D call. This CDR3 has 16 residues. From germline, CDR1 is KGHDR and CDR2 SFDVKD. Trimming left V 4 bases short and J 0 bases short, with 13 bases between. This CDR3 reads CATSDVDTASTDTQYF. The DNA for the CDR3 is TGTGCCACCAGTGACGTTGACACAGCTAGCACAGATACGCAGTATTTT.

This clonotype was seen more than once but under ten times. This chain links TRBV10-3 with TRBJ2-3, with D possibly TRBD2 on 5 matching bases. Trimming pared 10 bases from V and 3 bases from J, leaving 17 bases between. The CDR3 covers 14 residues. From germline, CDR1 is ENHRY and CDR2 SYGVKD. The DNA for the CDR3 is TGTGCCACCAAGGCCCTAGCAAGGACAGATACGCAGTATTTT. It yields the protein CATKALARTDTQYF.

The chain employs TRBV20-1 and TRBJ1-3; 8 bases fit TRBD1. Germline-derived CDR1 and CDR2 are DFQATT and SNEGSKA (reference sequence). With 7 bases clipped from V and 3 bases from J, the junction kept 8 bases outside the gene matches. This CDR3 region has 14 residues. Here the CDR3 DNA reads TGCAGTGTTTCACAGGGGGGCAGTGGAAACACCATATATTTT. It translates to CSVSQGGSGNTIYF.

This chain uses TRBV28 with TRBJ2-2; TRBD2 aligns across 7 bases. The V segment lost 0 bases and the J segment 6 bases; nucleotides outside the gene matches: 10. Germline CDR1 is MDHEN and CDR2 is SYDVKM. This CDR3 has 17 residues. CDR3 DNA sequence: TGTGCCAGCAGTTTATGGACCCCTGGGGGGGGGGCCGGGGAGCTGTTTTTT. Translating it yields CASSLWTPGGGAGELFF.